The rows below give T cell receptor beta chains drawn from one sample of a study of lymphopenia after photon versus proton radiotherapy. Sequencing was performed with immunoSEQ multiplex PCR; in TCRdb, only in-frame clones are kept and a portion is missing. Altogether about 55,000 clones are present, approximately 88% being singletons, with the ten largest covering roughly 2.1%. Here the sequenced sample was peripheral blood, taken from a patient treated with proton-based radiotherapy. All receptors come from a man aged 60 to 75 with pancreatic cancer. Both conserved end residues are part of each CDR3. The order of the fields is clone size, V gene, D gene, J gene, CDR3 DNA, CDR3 protein. D genes are given only for firm matches. Clone size appears in some rows only: once, few, many, or a class for an expanded clone.

clone_size: .; v_call: TRBV7-6; d_call: TRBD1; j_call: TRBJ2-1; cdr3_nt: TGTGCCAGCAGCTTACGGGACAGGGACAGATCCTACAATGAGCAGTTCTTC; cdr3_aa: CASSLRDRDRSYNEQFF
clone_size: once; v_call: TRBV27; d_call: TRBD1; j_call: TRBJ2-3; cdr3_nt: TGTGCCAGCAGTGGGGGACAGGGTGTGGATACGCAGTATTTT; cdr3_aa: CASSGGQGVDTQYF
clone_size: .; v_call: TRBV10-3; d_call: .; j_call: TRBJ2-2; cdr3_nt: TGTGCCATCAATAGGGGGAGGCGCGGAACCGGGGAGCTGTTTTTT; cdr3_aa: CAINRGRRGTGELFF
clone_size: .; v_call: TRBV12-1; d_call: .; j_call: TRBJ1-2; cdr3_nt: TGTGCCAGCAGCTTTGAGTCCCGGGGTGCCTATGGCTACACCTTC; cdr3_aa: CASSFESRGAYGYTF
clone_size: .; v_call: TRBV29-1; d_call: TRBD1; j_call: TRBJ1-1; cdr3_nt: TGCAGCATCCTACAGGGGATGAACACTGAAGCTTTCTTT; cdr3_aa: CSILQGMNTEAFF
clone_size: .; v_call: TRBV7-9; d_call: TRBD2; j_call: TRBJ2-3; cdr3_nt: TGTGCCAGCAGCCAAGCGACTAGCGGCACAGATACGCAGTATTTT; cdr3_aa: CASSQATSGTDTQYF
clone_size: .; v_call: TRBV5-1; d_call: TRBD2; j_call: TRBJ2-2; cdr3_nt: TGCGCCACCTTCCCGGGACTATCAAACACCGGGGAGCTGTTTTTT; cdr3_aa: CATFPGLSNTGELFF
clone_size: .; v_call: TRBV4-3; d_call: TRBD1; j_call: TRBJ2-1; cdr3_nt: TGCGCCAGCAGCCAACACAGGGGGCTCAATGAGCAGTTCTTC; cdr3_aa: CASSQHRGLNEQFF
clone_size: .; v_call: TRBV30; d_call: .; j_call: TRBJ2-1; cdr3_nt: TGTGCCTGGAAATACGGGAGAAGCTACAATGAGCAGTTCTTC; cdr3_aa: CAWKYGRSYNEQFF
clone_size: .; v_call: TRBV29-1; d_call: TRBD1; j_call: TRBJ1-1; cdr3_nt: TGCAGCGTTGGTCAGGGGGCCGGTACTGAAGCTTTCTTT; cdr3_aa: CSVGQGAGTEAFF
clone_size: .; v_call: TRBV15; d_call: .; j_call: TRBJ1-1; cdr3_nt: TGTGCCACCAGCAGAGAAAGTGACTCTAACGCTGAAGCTTTCTTT; cdr3_aa: CATSRESDSNAEAFF
clone_size: .; v_call: TRBV2; d_call: .; j_call: TRBJ2-1; cdr3_nt: TGTGCCGGCCAAAGCGGGCCGAGCTCCTACAATGAGCAGTTCTTC; cdr3_aa: CAGQSGPSSYNEQFF
clone_size: once; v_call: TRBV28; d_call: TRBD1; j_call: TRBJ2-3; cdr3_nt: TGTGCCAGCAGACCTGACAGGGGGCCACACACAGATACGCAGTATTTT; cdr3_aa: CASRPDRGPHTDTQYF
clone_size: once; v_call: TRBV28; d_call: .; j_call: TRBJ2-5; cdr3_nt: TGTGCCAGCAGTTTGGCTAGCAGGAGGAGTAAGGAGACCCAGTACTTC; cdr3_aa: CASSLASRRSKETQYF
clone_size: .; v_call: TRBV5-6; d_call: TRBD1; j_call: TRBJ2-1; cdr3_nt: TGTGCCAGCAGCTTGGGGACAGGGACGAATGAGCAGTTCTTC; cdr3_aa: CASSLGTGTNEQFF
clone_size: .; v_call: TRBV5-1; d_call: TRBD2; j_call: TRBJ2-2; cdr3_nt: TGCGCCAGCAGCTCCCCAGCGGGAGCCTCTACCGGGGAGCTGTTTTTT; cdr3_aa: CASSSPAGASTGELFF
clone_size: .; v_call: TRBV11-2; d_call: .; j_call: TRBJ2-7; cdr3_nt: TGTGCCAGCAGCTTATCTGGGACACCTTGGGAGCAGTACTTC; cdr3_aa: CASSLSGTPWEQYF
clone_size: .; v_call: TRBV9; d_call: .; j_call: TRBJ2-3; cdr3_nt: TGTGCCAGCAGCGTGAGAAGCGGCGGGGTGGGAGATACGCAGTATTTT; cdr3_aa: CASSVRSGGVGDTQYF
clone_size: .; v_call: TRBV5-1; d_call: TRBD1; j_call: TRBJ1-5; cdr3_nt: TGCGCCAGCAGCTATTATCCGGGACAGGGAGGCAATCAGCCCCAGCATTTT; cdr3_aa: CASSYYPGQGGNQPQHF
clone_size: .; v_call: TRBV5-1; d_call: .; j_call: TRBJ2-3; cdr3_nt: TGCGCCAGCAGCCCGGGAGTGGCTTCAGATACGCAGTATTTT; cdr3_aa: CASSPGVASDTQYF
clone_size: .; v_call: TRBV6-5; d_call: .; j_call: TRBJ2-3; cdr3_nt: TGTGCCAGCAGTTTAGGACTTCTACACACAGATACGCAGTATTTT; cdr3_aa: CASSLGLLHTDTQYF
clone_size: .; v_call: TRBV18; d_call: .; j_call: TRBJ1-4; cdr3_nt: TGTGCCAGCTCCGGACAGACTAATGAAAAACTGTTTTTT; cdr3_aa: CASSGQTNEKLFF
clone_size: .; v_call: TRBV13; d_call: .; j_call: TRBJ1-2; cdr3_nt: TGTGCCAGCAGGAGGGCAGGGCAGGACTATGGCTACACCTTC; cdr3_aa: CASRRAGQDYGYTF
clone_size: .; v_call: TRBV27; d_call: .; j_call: TRBJ2-7; cdr3_nt: TGTGCCAGCAGTTTATCGGGGGAGGCCCCCTACGAGCAGTACTTC; cdr3_aa: CASSLSGEAPYEQYF
clone_size: .; v_call: TRBV11-2; d_call: TRBD2; j_call: TRBJ2-7; cdr3_nt: TGTGCCAGCAGCTTAGTTCCTAGCGGGAGGGCTTTCGGAACCTACGAGCAGTACTTC; cdr3_aa: CASSLVPSGRAFGTYEQYF
clone_size: .; v_call: TRBV7-2; d_call: .; j_call: TRBJ2-7; cdr3_nt: TGTGCCAGCAGTCCCCTTGGAGGTATATCCTACGAGCAGTACTTC; cdr3_aa: CASSPLGGISYEQYF
clone_size: .; v_call: TRBV28; d_call: .; j_call: TRBJ1-2; cdr3_nt: TGTGCCAGCAGTTTAGGGACAAGGACAGTTTTAGATGGCTACACCTTC; cdr3_aa: CASSLGTRTVLDGYTF
clone_size: .; v_call: TRBV15; d_call: .; j_call: TRBJ2-2; cdr3_nt: TGTGCCACCGGGGCAATCCTTACCGGGGAGCTGTTTTTT; cdr3_aa: CATGAILTGELFF
clone_size: .; v_call: TRBV11-3; d_call: .; j_call: TRBJ2-3; cdr3_nt: TGTGCCAGCAGCTCACTCACAGATACGCAGTATTTT; cdr3_aa: CASSSLTDTQYF
clone_size: .; v_call: TRBV6-5; d_call: .; j_call: TRBJ1-4; cdr3_nt: TGTGCCAGCAGTTATGGGCAGGGCGGGGAAAAACTGTTTTTT; cdr3_aa: CASSYGQGGEKLFF
clone_size: .; v_call: TRBV11-2; d_call: TRBD2; j_call: TRBJ2-1; cdr3_nt: TGTGCCAGCAGCCTTAGCGGGAGTTTCAACAATGAGCAGTTCTTC; cdr3_aa: CASSLSGSFNNEQFF
clone_size: few; v_call: TRBV5-1; d_call: .; j_call: TRBJ1-1; cdr3_nt: TGCGCCAGCAGCAAAGGGGGTGGCACTGAAGCTTTCTTT; cdr3_aa: CASSKGGGTEAFF
clone_size: .; v_call: TRBV5-4; d_call: TRBD2; j_call: TRBJ2-7; cdr3_nt: TGTGCCAGCAGCTTGGCCTTTGCTAGCGGGGGAAATACCGCCTACGAGCAGTACTTC; cdr3_aa: CASSLAFASGGNTAYEQYF
clone_size: .; v_call: TRBV5-6; d_call: .; j_call: TRBJ2-1; cdr3_nt: TGTGCCAGCAGCACCCAAGGGCTATCCTACAATGAGCAGTTCTTC; cdr3_aa: CASSTQGLSYNEQFF
clone_size: .; v_call: TRBV19; d_call: .; j_call: TRBJ1-2; cdr3_nt: TGTGCCAGTAGTATGAGGGCCTATGGCTACACCTTC; cdr3_aa: CASSMRAYGYTF